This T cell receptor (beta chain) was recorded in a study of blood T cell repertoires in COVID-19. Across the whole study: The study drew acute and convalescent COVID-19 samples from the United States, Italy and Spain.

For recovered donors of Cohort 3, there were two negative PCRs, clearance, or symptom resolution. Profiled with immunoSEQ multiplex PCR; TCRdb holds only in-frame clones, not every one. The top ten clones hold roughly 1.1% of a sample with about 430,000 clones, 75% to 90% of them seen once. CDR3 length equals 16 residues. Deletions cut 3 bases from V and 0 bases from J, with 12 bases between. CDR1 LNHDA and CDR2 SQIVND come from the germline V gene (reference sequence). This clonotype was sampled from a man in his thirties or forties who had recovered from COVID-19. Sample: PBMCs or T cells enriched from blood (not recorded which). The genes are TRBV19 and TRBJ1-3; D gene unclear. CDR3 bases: TGTGCCAGTAGTATCTCACAGCCTCTCTCTGGAAACACCATATATTTT. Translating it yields CASSISQPLSGNTIYF.